The 16 T cell receptor beta chains listed next were all sequenced from one sample in a study of CD8+ T cells in alopecia areata. The authors extracted RNA and reverse transcribed it into cDNA as the sequencing template. Here immunoSEQ multiplex PCR was the method, and the copy in TCRdb shows in-frame clones only, minus some. Of 150,000 to 200,000 clones detected, around three fifths appear once; the ten largest clones hold just over 1%. Described treatment: oral pan-JAK inhibitor, 5-10 mg twice daily. Sequences were derived from CD4+ T cells sorted from blood, sampled at week 24, from a patient treated with tofacitinib. These receptor sequences come from a human donor with alopecia areata.

Sample share makes this clone medium-sized. Here the CDR3 DNA reads TGTGCCAGCAGTGACTCGGGCGGGGGGCCAGATACGCAGTATTTT. Translation gives CASSDSGGGPDTQYF. The genes are TRBV6-4 and TRBJ2-3; 8 nucleotides agree with TRBD2. The J segment lost 4 bases and the V segment lost 0 bases, leaving 3 bases of the junction unmatched. CDR3 length: 15 residues. From germline, CDR1 is MRHNA and CDR2 SNTAGT.

The rearrangement links TRBV7-2 to TRBJ2-1; TRBD2 matches at 12 bases. The CDR3 runs to 13 residues. Unmatched junction bases numbered 7, after V lost 4 bases and J lost 15 bases. The germline V gene has CDR1 SGHTA and CDR2 FQGNSA. The DNA for the CDR3 is TGTGCCAGCAGCTCCGGACTAGCGGGGACTAGGTTCTTC. Translating gives CASSSGLAGTRFF.

This rearrangement joins TRBV12-5 to TRBJ2-7; the D is unclear. The CDR3 totals 12 residues. Trimming shortened V by 6 bases and J by 4 bases, and 10 bases separated the two germline ends. CDR1 is LGHNT, CDR2 FRNRAP, per germline. CDR3 coding DNA: TGTGCTAGTGGCCGAGACCATTACGAGCAGTACTTC. Translation: CASGRDHYEQYF. The full variable domain, with the rest looked up from reference TRBV12-5 and TRBJ2-7, is DARVTQTPRHKVTEMGQEVTMRCQPILGHNTVFWYRQTMMQGLELLAYFRNRAPLDDSGMPKDRFSAEMPDATLATLKIQPSEPRDSAVYFCASGRDHYEQYFGPGTRLTVT.

This chain joins TRBV29-1 and TRBJ1-2, with D perhaps matching TRBD1 (5 bases). This CDR3 spans 14 amino acids. The V gene lost 6 bases and the J gene lost 3 bases, with 17 bases spanning the gap. The germline gives CDR1 SQVTM, CDR2 ANQGSEA. CDR3 in DNA: TGCAGCGTGGTGGACCGACTGGGGGACTATGGCTACACCTTC. The encoded protein is CSVVDRLGDYGYTF.

This clone came up a few times. The chain couples TRBV29-1 to TRBJ2-1, with 7 positions matching TRBD2. J gave up 5 bases and V 8 bases, and 6 bases lay outside the gene matches. The germline V gene encodes CDR1 SQVTM and CDR2 ANQGSEA. This CDR3 region has 12 residues. CDR3 in DNA: TGCAGCCTCCGGGACTACGACAATGAGCAGTTCTTC. Its translation is CSLRDYDNEQFF.

This clone was counted between two and nine times. The chain uses TRBV2 and TRBJ1-2; D possibly corresponds to TRBD1 (6 bases). CDR3 length: 12 amino acids. The V end lost 6 bases, the J end lost 5 bases, and 10 bases lay between the germline ends. The germline V gene encodes CDR1 SNHLY and CDR2 FYNNEI. This CDR3 is CASRIQGYGYTF. CDR3 DNA sequence: TGTGCCAGCAGGATACAGGGATATGGCTACACCTTC.

The V and J genes are TRBV30 and TRBJ1-2; D perhaps matches TRBD1 (6 bases). Per germline, CDR1 GTSNPN and CDR2 SVGIG (reference sequence). The ends were cut back, 4 bases at V and 8 bases at J, with 14 bases in the middle. CDR3 size: 12 residues. The CDR3 protein is CAWTKQGRGYTF. The CDR3 DNA sequence: TGTGCCTGGACTAAACAGGGAAGGGGCTACACCTTC.

The chain employs TRBV27 and TRBJ1-1; D gene unclear. The ends were cut back, 1 base at V and 1 base at J, with 7 bases in the middle. Germline V CDR1 and CDR2: MNHEY, SMNVEV (reference sequence). The CDR3 extends over 14 amino acids. CDR3 DNA: TGTGCCAGCAGTTTATTGGGCAGGAACACTGAAGCTTTCTTT. Protein sequence: CASSLLGRNTEAFF.

This chain joins TRBV2 and TRBJ1-6, with TRBD1 matching 7 bases. V lost 8 bases, J lost 9 bases, and 13 bases stayed unmatched. CDR3 length: 15 amino acids. Germline V CDR1 and CDR2: SNHLY, FYNNEI. The CDR3 sequence: CASYEQGSVGSPLHF. CDR3 nucleotides: TGTGCCAGCTACGAACAGGGGTCAGTGGGTTCACCCCTCCACTTT. Full variable domain (missing parts from reference TRBV2 and TRBJ1-6): EPEVTQTPSHQVTQMGQEVILRCVPISNHLYFYWYRQILGQKVEFLVSFYNNEISEKSEIFDDQFSVERPDGSNFTLKIRSTKLEDSAMYFCASYEQGSVGSPLHFGNGTRLTVT.

The chain carries TRBV5-6 and TRBJ2-5, with TRBD2 identical over 7 bases. This CDR3 region has 14 residues. Germline V gene data show CDR1 as SGHDT and CDR2 as YYEEEE. Trimming cost V 3 bases and J 3 bases; bases outside gene matches: 5. CDR3 nucleotides: TGTGCCAGCAGCTCAGGACTAGGAGAAGAGACCCAGTACTTC. It translates to CASSSGLGEETQYF.

V and J are TRBV30 and TRBJ2-2, with 11 nucleotides matching TRBD2. V shed 3 bases and J 6 bases; nucleotides not matched to a gene: 3. The CDR3 totals 14 residues. Per the germline V gene, CDR1 is GTSNPN and CDR2 is SVGIG (reference sequence). The CDR3 nucleotides read TGTGCCTGGAGACTAGCGGGGGCGGCCGGGGAGCTGTTTTTT. The encoded protein is CAWRLAGAAGELFF.

This sequence joins TRBV9 and TRBJ2-3; 10 positions agree with TRBD2. V was pared by 1 base and J by 0 bases, with 2 bases of the junction left unmatched. The CDR3 runs 16 residues. Germline V gene lookup returns CDR1 SGDLS and CDR2 YYNGEE. CDR3 bases: TGTGCCAGCAGCGTACTAGCGGGGGTTAGCACAGATACGCAGTATTTT. It yields the protein CASSVLAGVSTDTQYF.

This clone was observed a few times. V usage is TRBV4-3 and J usage is TRBJ2-2; D is perhaps TRBD1 (6 bases). The ends were cut back, 1 base at V and 4 bases at J, with 13 bases in the middle. CDR3 length: 16 residues. CDR1 and CDR2 from the germline V gene are LGHNA and YSLEER. CDR3 sequence reads: CASSQVGRGGTGELFF. As DNA, the CDR3 is TGCGCCAGCAGCCAAGTCGGCAGGGGCGGCACCGGGGAGCTGTTTTTT.

This clone was counted a single time. This chain uses TRBV2 with TRBJ1-2; 8 bases map to TRBD1. V shed 6 bases and J 4 bases; nucleotides not matched to a gene: 7. The germline gives CDR1 SNHLY, CDR2 FYNNEI. The CDR3 has 14 amino acids. The CDR3 DNA reads TGTGCCAGCAGAGACCCGGGACAGGCCTATGGCTACACCTTC. It codes for CASRDPGQAYGYTF.

This clone showed up just a few times. The J gene is TRBJ2-7, the V gene TRBV19; D is perhaps TRBD1 (7 bases). Germline CDR1 is LNHDA and CDR2 is SQIVND (reference sequence). Trimming took 6 bases from V and 6 from J, leaving 15 bases between them. This CDR3 has 13 amino acids. CDR3 nucleotides: TGTGCCAGTAGCACCTCAGGGGGAGGCGAGCAGTACTTC. Its protein is CASSTSGGGEQYF.

The chain employs TRBV29-1 and TRBJ2-1; possible D gene TRBD1, 5 bases. CDR3 length equals 11 residues. Trimming left V 4 bases short and J 10 bases short, with 11 bases between. CDR1 and CDR2 (germline): SQVTM, ANQGSEA. In nucleotides, the CDR3 is TGCAGCGTTGGGGGCTCTCGGGAGCAGTTCTTC. This encodes CSVGGSREQFF.